This TCR beta chain was sequenced during a study of cytomegalovirus exposure and HLA in healthy donors. Primers included in the PCR were 60 Vbeta and 13 Jbeta primers. Clones were read by immunoSEQ multiplex PCR, and TCRdb kept only the in-frame ones, dropping some. Here the sample spans about 160,000 clones, 75% being singletons. To note about this clone: Its antigen remains unidentified.

The CDR3 has 15 amino acids. Germline assignment: CDR1 SGHRS and CDR2 YFSETQ. J lost 7 bases, V lost 0 bases, and 8 bases had no gene match. Study observations and caveats: Three chains tied to CMV proved CMV antigen-specific in vitro.

Sequencing input: PBMCs. This sequence joins TRBV5-1 and TRBJ2-7, with TRBD2 matching 9 bases. The TCR comes from a man between 18 and 35 years old in good health and CMV-seronegative. The CDR3 region is CASSLASAGGGEQYF. CDR3 DNA sequence: TGCGCCAGCAGCTTGGCCAGCGCGGGAGGGGGTGAGCAGTACTTC.